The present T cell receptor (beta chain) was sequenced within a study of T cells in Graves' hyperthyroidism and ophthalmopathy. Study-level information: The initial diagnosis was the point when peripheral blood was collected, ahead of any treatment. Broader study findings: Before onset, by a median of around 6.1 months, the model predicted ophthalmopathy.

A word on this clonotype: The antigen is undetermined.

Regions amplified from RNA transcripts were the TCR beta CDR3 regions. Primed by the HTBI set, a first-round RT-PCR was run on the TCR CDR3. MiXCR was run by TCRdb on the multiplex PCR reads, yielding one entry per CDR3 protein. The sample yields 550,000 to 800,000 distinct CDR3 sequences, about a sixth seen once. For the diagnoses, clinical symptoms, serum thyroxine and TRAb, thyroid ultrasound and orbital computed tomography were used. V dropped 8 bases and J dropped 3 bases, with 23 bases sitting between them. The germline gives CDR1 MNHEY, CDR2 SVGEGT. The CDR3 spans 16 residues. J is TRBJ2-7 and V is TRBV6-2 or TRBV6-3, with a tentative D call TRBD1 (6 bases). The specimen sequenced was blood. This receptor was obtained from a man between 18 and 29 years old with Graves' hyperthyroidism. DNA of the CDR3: TGTGCCAGCGGGAGTTTTAGTTGGACAGCGAACTACGAGCAGTACTTC. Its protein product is CASGSFSWTANYEQYF.